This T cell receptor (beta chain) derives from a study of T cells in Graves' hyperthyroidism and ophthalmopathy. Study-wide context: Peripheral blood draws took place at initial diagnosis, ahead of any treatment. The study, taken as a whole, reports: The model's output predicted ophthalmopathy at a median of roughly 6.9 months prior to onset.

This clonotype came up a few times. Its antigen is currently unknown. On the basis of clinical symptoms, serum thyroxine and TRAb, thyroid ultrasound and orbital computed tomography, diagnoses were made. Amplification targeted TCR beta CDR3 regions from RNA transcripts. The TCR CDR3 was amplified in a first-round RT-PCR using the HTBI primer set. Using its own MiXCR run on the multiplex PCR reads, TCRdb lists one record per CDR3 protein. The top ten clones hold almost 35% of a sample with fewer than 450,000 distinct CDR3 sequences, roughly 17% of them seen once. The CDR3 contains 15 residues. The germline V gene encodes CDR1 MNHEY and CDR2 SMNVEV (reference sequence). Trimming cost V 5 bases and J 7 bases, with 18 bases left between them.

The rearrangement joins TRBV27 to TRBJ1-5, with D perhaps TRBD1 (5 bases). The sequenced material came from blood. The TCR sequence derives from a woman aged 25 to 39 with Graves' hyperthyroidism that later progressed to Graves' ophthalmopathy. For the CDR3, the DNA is TGTGCCAGCAGTCCCTTCGGCAGGGAGAAACAGCCCCAGCATTTT. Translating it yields CASSPFGREKQPQHF.